This is a list of T cell receptor beta chains from one sample in a study of blood T cell repertoires in COVID-19. Measured with immunoSEQ multiplex PCR; TCRdb has only the in-frame clones, and not every one. The sample has approximately 300,000 clones; roughly 88% are singletons. The specimen was peripheral blood. The receptor source for this set is a woman aged 50 to 60 with acute or convalescent COVID-19. Both conserved end residues are part of each CDR3. The D gene is left open where the match is weak. Not every row has a clone size; where given, it reads once, few, many or a size class.

CDR3 length	clone size	J gene	D gene	V gene	CDR3 protein	CDR3 DNA
14	NA	TRBJ1-2	NA	TRBV4-2	CASSQVGENYGYTF	TGTGCCAGCAGCCAAGTAGGGGAAAACTATGGCTACACCTTC
15	NA	TRBJ2-7	NA	TRBV28	CASSLRQGGIDEQYF	TGTGCCAGCAGTTTACGGCAGGGTGGCATCGACGAGCAGTACTTC
15	NA	TRBJ2-3	NA	TRBV7-2	CASSLIMLLSDTQYF	TGTGCCAGCAGCTTAATAATGCTACTCTCAGATACGCAGTATTTT
16	NA	TRBJ2-1	TRBD2	TRBV6-2/TRBV6-3	CASSYSRTGGINEQFF	TGTGCCAGCAGTTACTCGAGGACGGGAGGCATCAATGAGCAGTTCTTC
14	NA	TRBJ2-7	TRBD1	TRBV9	CASSPSTGAYEQYF	TGTGCCAGCAGCCCGAGTACAGGGGCCTACGAGCAGTACTTC
16	NA	TRBJ2-1	TRBD2	TRBV27	CASSLRLAGASNEQFF	TGTGCCAGCAGTTTGCGACTAGCGGGAGCGTCGAATGAGCAGTTCTTC
15	once	TRBJ2-3	TRBD2	TRBV3-1/TRBV3-2	CASRPTSGRTDTQYF	TGTGCCAGCAGGCCCACTAGCGGGAGGACAGATACGCAGTATTTT
14	NA	TRBJ2-7	NA	TRBV4-1	CASSQEYRAGEQYF	TGCGCCAGCAGCCAAGAATACAGGGCGGGTGAGCAGTACTTC
12	NA	TRBJ2-7	NA	TRBV18	CASSESSYEQYF	TGTGCCAGCTCAGAGAGCTCCTACGAGCAGTACTTC
14	NA	TRBJ1-4	NA	TRBV28	CASSLGGANEKLFF	TGTGCCAGCAGTTTGGGAGGGGCTAATGAAAAACTGTTTTTT
14	NA	TRBJ2-1	NA	TRBV1	CTSSLLAAYNEQFF	TGCACCAGCAGCTTGCTAGCGGCCTACAATGAGCAGTTCTTC
16	NA	TRBJ2-3	NA	TRBV4-1	CASSQRAGYGRNTQYF	TGCGCCAGCAGTCAGCGTGCGGGGTACGGGCGAAATACGCAGTATTTT
13	NA	TRBJ2-5	TRBD1	TRBV29-1	CSGIRDSQETQYF	TGCAGCGGTATTCGGGACAGCCAAGAGACCCAGTACTTC
15	NA	TRBJ1-3	NA	TRBV5-1	CASSPSEASGNTIYF	TGCGCCAGCAGCCCCAGCGAAGCCTCTGGAAACACCATATATTTT
17	once	TRBJ1-6	TRBD1	TRBV28	CASSSSSGQGANSPLHF	TGTGCCAGCAGTTCATCCTCGGGACAGGGGGCAAATTCACCCCTCCACTTT
15	NA	TRBJ2-4	NA	TRBV28	CASRGTRGGKNIQYF	TGTGCCAGCAGAGGCACTAGGGGGGGTAAAAACATTCAGTACTTC
17	NA	TRBJ2-3	TRBD2	TRBV11-2	CASSPPPGGRRADTQYF	TGTGCCAGCAGCCCCCCCCCGGGCGGGAGGCGGGCAGATACGCAGTATTTT
17	once	TRBJ2-2	NA	TRBV4-3	CASSLHQGNRNTGELFF	TGCGCCAGCAGCCTCCACCAGGGTAATCGGAACACCGGGGAGCTGTTTTTT
15	NA	TRBJ2-7	TRBD2	TRBV5-1	CASSLGLAGPYEQYF	TGCGCCAGCAGCTTGGGACTAGCGGGACCCTACGAGCAGTACTTC
14	NA	TRBJ2-5	TRBD2	TRBV30	CAWRKASGWETQYF	TGTGCCTGGAGAAAGGCTAGCGGGTGGGAGACCCAGTACTTC
15	few	TRBJ1-1	NA	TRBV5-1	CASSLAGGRYTEAFF	TGCGCCAGCAGCTTAGCCGGGGGGCGATACACTGAAGCTTTCTTT
14	once	TRBJ1-5	NA	TRBV24-1	CATSALGEYQPQHF	TGTGCCACCAGCGCATTGGGAGAATATCAGCCCCAGCATTTT
14	once	TRBJ1-4	TRBD1	TRBV5-1	CASSLGQGGEKLFF	TGCGCCAGCAGCTTGGGACAGGGTGGCGAAAAACTGTTTTTT
15	few	TRBJ2-7	TRBD2	TRBV4-1	CASSQVGTSDYEQYF	TGCGCCAGCAGCCAAGTCGGGACTAGCGACTACGAGCAGTACTTC
19	few	TRBJ2-1	TRBD2	TRBV9	CASSPPGLAGGADYNEQFF	TGTGCCAGCAGCCCCCCGGGACTAGCGGGAGGTGCAGACTACAATGAGCAGTTCTTC
15	NA	TRBJ2-7	NA	TRBV5-4	CASSLRATGSYEQYF	TGTGCCAGCAGCTTGAGGGCCACAGGGTCCTACGAGCAGTACTTC
17	NA	TRBJ2-1	TRBD2	TRBV7-3	CASSRPEGLAGVFEQFF	TGTGCCAGCAGCCGGCCCGAGGGACTAGCGGGAGTATTTGAGCAGTTCTTC
17	NA	TRBJ2-1	NA	TRBV10-3	CAISPPAGSGAYNEQFF	TGTGCCATCAGCCCCCCCGCCGGATCGGGAGCGTACAATGAGCAGTTCTTC
14	NA	TRBJ1-4	NA	TRBV19	CASNGLATNEKLFF	TGTGCCAGTAACGGTCTCGCAACTAATGAAAAACTGTTTTTT
14	NA	TRBJ1-3	NA	TRBV19	CASSIRTAGNTIYF	TGTGCCAGTAGTATCCGGACAGCTGGAAACACCATATATTTT
15	NA	TRBJ2-1	NA	TRBV7-3	CASSLGASSYNEQFF	TGTGCCAGCAGCTTGGGGGCTAGCTCCTACAATGAGCAGTTCTTC
13	NA	TRBJ2-5	NA	TRBV19	CASSIGVKETQYF	TGTGCCAGTAGTATCGGGGTGAAAGAGACCCAGTACTTC
16	once	TRBJ2-5	NA	TRBV15	CATSRVGRGSQETQYF	TGTGCCACCAGCAGAGTGGGCAGGGGATCCCAAGAGACCCAGTACTTC
14	NA	TRBJ1-5	NA	TRBV6-1	CASSEGTSIQPQHF	TGTGCCAGCAGTGAAGGGACAAGCATTCAGCCCCAGCATTTT
12	NA	TRBJ1-2	NA	TRBV10-3	CAARGSNYGYTF	TGTGCCGCACGAGGGTCTAACTATGGCTACACCTTC
16	NA	TRBJ2-3	TRBD2	TRBV27	CASSLGLAASADTQYF	TGTGCCAGCAGTTTAGGGCTAGCGGCGAGCGCAGATACGCAGTATTTT
11	NA	TRBJ2-3	NA	TRBV12-5	CAPPKTDTQYF	TGTGCTCCCCCTAAGACAGATACGCAGTATTTT
16	NA	TRBJ2-3	TRBD1	TRBV2	CASSESSGQYTDTQYF	TGTGCCAGCAGTGAATCGTCGGGACAGTACACAGATACGCAGTATTTT
15	NA	TRBJ1-5	TRBD1	TRBV6-6	CASTEHGTGHQPQHF	TGTGCCAGTACAGAACACGGGACAGGGCATCAGCCCCAGCATTTT
18	NA	TRBJ2-6	TRBD2	TRBV7-7	CASSLEGGRISGANVLTF	TGTGCTAGCAGCTTAGAGGGCGGGAGGATCTCTGGGGCCAACGTCCTGACTTTC
15	NA	TRBJ2-7	TRBD2	TRBV6-2/TRBV6-3	CASSYSSGNLYEQYF	TGTGCCAGCAGTTACTCGAGCGGGAACCTCTACGAGCAGTACTTC
12	NA	TRBJ1-1	NA	TRBV7-2	CASSSQNTEAFF	TGTGCCAGCAGCTCACAGAACACTGAAGCTTTCTTT
16	NA	TRBJ2-2	NA	TRBV3-1/TRBV3-2	CASSIGQRTNTGELFF	TGTGCCAGCAGCATCGGACAGAGAACGAACACCGGGGAGCTGTTTTTT
15	NA	TRBJ1-4	NA	TRBV9	CASNQRGGANEKLFF	TGTGCCAGCAACCAAAGAGGGGGTGCTAATGAAAAACTGTTTTTT
16	NA	TRBJ2-2	NA	TRBV25-1	CASSSPPPRGIGELFF	TGTGCCAGCAGTTCGCCGCCTCCCAGGGGAATCGGGGAGCTGTTTTTT
12	NA	TRBJ1-2	TRBD1	TRBV29-1	CSVDRGRRGYTF	TGCAGCGTTGACAGGGGGCGCCGTGGCTACACCTTC
15	NA	TRBJ2-3	NA	TRBV5-6	CASSLQGASTDTQYF	TGTGCCAGCAGCTTACAGGGAGCTAGCACAGATACGCAGTATTTT
17	NA	TRBJ1-4	NA	TRBV7-9	CASSARVWEEGNEKLFF	TGTGCCAGCAGCGCCAGAGTGTGGGAGGAGGGTAATGAAAAACTGTTTTTT
15	once	TRBJ2-1	TRBD2	TRBV7-2	CASSLDGAGSNEQFF	TGTGCCAGCAGCTTAGATGGAGCGGGGTCCAATGAGCAGTTCTTC
13	NA	TRBJ1-4	TRBD1	TRBV2	CASRGTGPGKLFF	TGTGCCAGCAGGGGGACAGGGCCGGGAAAACTGTTTTTT
14	once	TRBJ1-5	TRBD1	TRBV19	CASLGTASNQPQHF	TGTGCCAGCCTCGGGACAGCTAGCAATCAGCCCCAGCATTTT
13	NA	TRBJ2-7	NA	TRBV12-3/TRBV12-4	CASSWGGGYEQYF	TGTGCCAGCAGTTGGGGTGGGGGGTACGAGCAGTACTTC
13	NA	TRBJ1-4	NA	TRBV6-5	CASSKQGNEKLFF	TGTGCCAGCAGTAAACAGGGAAATGAAAAACTGTTTTTT